This T cell receptor (beta chain) was identified in a study of CD8 T cells in Susac syndrome. CDR3 size: 14 residues. Looked up from germline, CDR1 is SQVTM and CDR2 is ANQGSEA. V gave up 1 base and J gave up 4 bases; unmatched junction bases: 7. This clonotype was seen only once. An input of 0.5 to 1 ug of RNA was subjected to reverse transcription using random hexamers. TCRdb called the immunoSEQ multiplex PCR reads again in MiXCR, with one record for every CDR3 protein. The sample has approximately 130,000 distinct CDR3 sequences, under 95% seen once. The sequenced material came from CD8+ T cells from PBMCs. This sequence was found in a human donor with multiple sclerosis. The genes are TRBV29-1 and TRBJ2-7; the match to TRBD1 covers 7 bases. The CDR3, as DNA: TGCAGCGTTGAAGTGGCCGAGGGGGCTTACGAGCAGTACTTC. Amino acid sequence: CSVEVAEGAYEQYF.